One and the same sample provided the 25 T cell receptor beta chains below, sequenced in a study of PD-1 blockade in classical Hodgkin lymphoma. Generated by immunoSEQ multiplex PCR, the TCRdb table keeps only in-frame clones and is missing some. The sample lists approximately 12,000 clones, approximately 90% seen once, with approximately 22% in the top ten. No patient escaped relapse after autologous stem cell transplantation, and brentuximab vedotin exposure varied. This sample comprised peripheral blood mononuclear cells (PBMCs), obtained at baseline. The receptors come from a human donor with classical Hodgkin lymphoma.

This chain links TRBV19 with TRBJ1-1; 8 nucleotides align to TRBD1. V was pared by 2 bases and J by 4 bases, with 6 bases of the junction left unmatched. The CDR3 is made up of 15 amino acids. Germline-derived CDR1 and CDR2 are LNHDA and SQIVND (reference sequence). CDR3: CASSIQGASATEAFF. The CDR3 nucleotides read TGTGCCAGTAGTATACAGGGGGCATCGGCCACTGAAGCTTTCTTT.

V gene TRBV30 combines with J gene TRBJ1-2; possible D gene TRBD1, 5 bases. From germline, CDR1 is GTSNPN and CDR2 SVGIG (reference sequence). The CDR3 is 12 residues long. Trimming removed 3 bases at V and 7 bases at J, with 12 bases between. The CDR3: CAWRKTGGGYTF. For the CDR3, the DNA is TGTGCCTGGAGAAAAACAGGAGGTGGCTACACCTTC.

J is TRBJ1-4 and V is TRBV29-1; possible D gene TRBD1, 5 bases. V lost 6 bases, J lost 6 bases, and 14 bases lay in between. CDR1 is SQVTM and CDR2 is ANQGSEA in the germline V gene. This CDR3 comprises 13 residues. CDR3 loop: CSVRDSVDEKLFF. The DNA for the CDR3 is TGCAGCGTACGTGACAGCGTTGATGAAAAACTGTTTTTT.

The gene calls are TRBV7-9 and TRBJ1-2; 7 positions match TRBD1. The V gene end was trimmed by 5 bases and the J gene end by 4 bases; junction bases not matched to a gene: 4. Germline V gives CDR1 SEHNR, CDR2 FQNEAQ (reference sequence). This CDR3 contains 13 residues. The chain's CDR3 is CASSRDSLYGYTF. Written as DNA, the CDR3 is TGTGCCAGCAGCCGGGACAGCCTCTATGGCTACACCTTC.

The DNA of the CDR3 is TGTGCCAGCAGTTACGCAGGGCCTGGAAACACCATATATTTT. Translated, it gives CASSYAGPGNTIYF. V gene TRBV6-9 combines with J gene TRBJ1-3; TRBD1 is a possible D gene (5 bases). The CDR3 totals 14 residues. The germline V gene encodes CDR1 MNHGY and CDR2 SVAAGI. Trimming took 3 bases from V and 2 from J, leaving 8 bases between them.

The chain's CDR3 is CAWDLGGAYNEQFF. The DNA of the CDR3 is TGTGCCTGGGATCTTGGGGGGGCTTACAATGAGCAGTTCTTC. This rearrangement joins TRBV30 to TRBJ2-1; D perhaps matches TRBD2 (7 bases). The CDR3 has 14 amino acids. Trimming took 5 bases from V and 4 from J, leaving 15 bases between them. Germline V gene data show CDR1 as GTSNPN and CDR2 as SVGIG (reference sequence).

The chain links TRBV11-2 to TRBJ2-3, with D tentatively TRBD2 (5 bases). The CDR3 extends over 14 amino acids. With 3 bases removed from V and 3 bases from J, the gap between germline ends came to 10 bases. Per germline, CDR1 SGHAT and CDR2 FQNNGV. The CDR3 DNA reads TGTGCCAGCAGCTTGAGGGTGGTTACAGATACGCAGTATTTT. This gives the protein CASSLRVVTDTQYF.

The chain combines TRBV6-5 with TRBJ1-2; 7 bases fit TRBD1. Losses at the gene ends were 10 bases for V and 4 bases for J; bases not matched to a gene: 9. Germline V gene sequence: CDR1 MNHEY, CDR2 SVGAGI. CDR3 size: 13 residues. The CDR3 protein is CATCPQGVYGYTF. The CDR3 DNA reads TGTGCCACCTGCCCGCAGGGGGTCTATGGCTACACCTTC.

The rearrangement joins TRBV30 to TRBJ1-2; a possible D gene is TRBD1 (6 bases). Per the germline V gene, CDR1 is GTSNPN and CDR2 is SVGIG (reference sequence). V gave up 2 bases and J gave up 1 base, with 8 bases separating them. The CDR3 is made up of 13 amino acids. The CDR3 sequence: CAWSTGLNYGYTF. CDR3 coding DNA: TGTGCCTGGAGTACAGGGCTTAACTATGGCTACACCTTC.

The table lists this clone with a few counts. This chain joins TRBV7-3 and TRBJ2-7; 11 bases are shared with TRBD2. Trimming at V came to 5 bases and at J to 7 bases, leaving 25 bases not matched to a gene. The CDR3 is made up of 20 amino acids. The germline V gene has CDR1 SGHTA and CDR2 FQGTGA. The CDR3 is CASSPAGSVLAGGPTGEQYF. CDR3 DNA sequence: TGTGCCAGCAGCCCCGCCGGTTCAGTGCTAGCGGGGGGACCTACTGGAGAGCAGTACTTC.

The chain joins TRBV27 to TRBJ2-5; no clear D. CDR3 size: 16 residues. The germline V gene has CDR1 MNHEY and CDR2 SMNVEV (reference sequence). V was shortened by 3 bases and J by 5 bases, with 19 bases between the two germline ends. The CDR3 DNA sequence: TGTGCCAGCAGTTTTTTCCCATCAGAACCGTGGGAGACCCAGTACTTC. It specifies CASSFFPSEPWETQYF.

In its sample, this clone was seen a few times. The chain links TRBV6-6 to TRBJ2-7; a weak D match, TRBD1 (6 bases). Trimming took off 6 bases at V and 5 bases at J, with 23 bases between the two ends. CDR1 MNHNY and CDR2 SVGAGI come from the germline V gene (reference sequence). This CDR3 has 16 residues. The CDR3 region is CASSLIPGHPSHEQYF. In DNA, the CDR3 is TGTGCCAGCAGCCTCATACCGGGACACCCTTCACACGAGCAGTACTTC.

This clone showed up just once. V gene TRBV6-1 combines with J gene TRBJ2-7; TRBD1 matches 9 bases. The V gene end was trimmed by 1 base and the J gene end by 4 bases; junction bases not matched to a gene: 5. Germline CDR1 MNHNS, CDR2 SASEGT. This CDR3 comprises 15 residues. The CDR3 protein is CASSEVTGGSYEQYF. The CDR3 nucleotides are TGTGCCAGCAGTGAAGTTACAGGGGGCTCGTACGAGCAGTACTTC.

Details on this clone: An end of the junction differs from the germline gene, which may be a read error. The same CDR3 arises from other DNA sequences in this sample as well. The chain employs TRBV6-4 and TRBJ1-5; D perhaps matches TRBD1 (6 bases). Germline loops: CDR1 MRHNA, CDR2 SNTAGT. The CDR3 has 14 residues. The CDR3 sequence: CASSEQGSNQPQHF. CDR3 in DNA: TGTGCCAGCAGTGAACAGGGAAGCAATCAGCCTCAGCATTTT.

The chain couples TRBV11-2 to TRBJ1-4; D possibly corresponds to TRBD1 (5 bases). With 5 bases removed from V and 7 bases from J, the gap between germline ends came to 14 bases. The CDR3 covers 14 residues. Germline V lookup: CDR1 SGHAT, CDR2 FQNNGV. CDR3 residues: CASSTLGGGEKLFF. CDR3 nucleotide sequence: TGTGCCAGCAGCACCTTGGGTGGGGGTGAAAAACTGTTTTTT.

This clone was detected only once. The genes are TRBV11-2 and TRBJ2-7, with TRBD1 matching over 7 bases. Germline lookup yields CDR1 SGHAT and CDR2 FQNNGV. The CDR3 is 13 amino acids. V lost 5 bases to trimming and J lost 7 bases; unmatched junction nucleotides: 8. CDR3 bases: TGTGCCAGCAGCACGCGACAGGGTTGGGAGCAGTACTTC. Encoded protein: CASSTRQGWEQYF.

The genes are TRBV11-3 and TRBJ2-5, with TRBD1 as a possible D gene (5 bases). The germline V gene has CDR1 SGHNT and CDR2 YENEEA. The CDR3 runs 15 residues. Trimming removed 1 base at V and 4 bases at J, with 13 bases between. This CDR3 is CASSLASGFGETQYF. CDR3 bases: TGTGCCAGCAGCTTAGCCTCAGGGTTTGGAGAGACCCAGTACTTC.

This clone occurred once. The V gene is TRBV1, the J gene TRBJ1-1; the tabulated D call, TRBD1, remains unverified against the DNA. TRBV1 is tagged as a pseudogene. The CDR3 has 15 residues. CDR3 sequence: CTSSQVSTGNTEAFF. CDR3 sequence (DNA): TGCACCAGCAGCCAAGTTTCTACAGGTAACACTGAAGCTTTCTTT.

J is TRBJ2-3 and V is TRBV2; D not resolved. The CDR3 has 13 residues. V lost 5 bases and J 8 bases, leaving 14 bases between the germline ends. CDR1 is SNHLY, CDR2 FYNNEI, per germline. DNA of the CDR3: TGTGCCAGCAGTCTCGATTCGATGGGTACGCAGTATTTT. Residues: CASSLDSMGTQYF.

This chain joins TRBV6-4 and TRBJ2-1; TRBD2 agrees at 9 bases. Germline loops: CDR1 MRHNA, CDR2 SNTAGT. After removal of 0 bases from V and 3 bases from J, the junction contained 0 bases not matched to a gene. CDR3 length: 15 amino acids. This chain's CDR3 is CASSDSAGGYNEQFF. CDR3 nucleotide sequence: TGTGCCAGCAGTGACTCAGCGGGAGGCTACAATGAGCAGTTCTTC.

The chain carries TRBV4-1 and TRBJ1-4; a weak D match, TRBD1 (6 bases). Germline V gives CDR1 MGHRA, CDR2 YSYEKL. The CDR3 runs 16 residues. V shed 0 bases and J shed 7 bases, with 15 bases lying between them. CDR3 residues: CASSQESGGGGEKLFF. CDR3 coding DNA: TGCGCCAGCAGCCAAGAATCCGGGGGCGGTGGTGAAAAACTGTTTTTT.

The chain links TRBV27 to TRBJ2-7, with D tentatively TRBD1 (6 bases). The V gene lost 2 bases and the J gene lost 0 bases, with 8 bases spanning the gap. This CDR3 has 14 residues. The germline V gene has CDR1 MNHEY and CDR2 SMNVEV (reference sequence). In nucleotides, the CDR3 is TGTGCCAGCAGTTTAAACAGGGACTCCTACGAGCAGTACTTC. Translation: CASSLNRDSYEQYF.

The genes are TRBV11-2 and TRBJ2-2; TRBD2 matches 10 bases. Germline assignment: CDR1 SGHAT and CDR2 FQNNGV. This CDR3 comprises 17 residues. V lost 5 bases and J lost 4; bases outside the gene matches: 10. The CDR3 bases are TGTGCCAGCAGCCTTCTAGCGGGGGTACGTGTCACCGGGGAGCTGTTTTTT. The encoded protein is CASSLLAGVRVTGELFF.

CDR3 sequence: CASSFSSGGFSYEQYF. In nucleotides, the CDR3 is TGCGCCAGCAGCTTCAGTAGCGGGGGCTTCTCCTACGAGCAGTACTTC. The chain uses TRBV5-1 and TRBJ2-7, with 9 bases identical to TRBD2. The CDR3 has 16 amino acids. In germline, CDR1 is SGHRS, CDR2 YFSETQ. V trimming: 2 bases; J trimming: 0 bases; junction bases outside the gene matches: 6. The full variable domain, completed using reference TRBV5-1 and TRBJ2-7, is KAGVTQTPRYLIKTRGQQVTLSCSPISGHRSVSWYQQTPGQGLQFLFEYFSETQRNKGNFPGRFSGRQFSNSRSEMNVSTLELGDSALYLCASSFSSGGFSYEQYFGPGTRLTVT.

The chain recombines TRBV6-5 with TRBJ2-1, with 10 positions matching TRBD2. V lost 0 bases, J lost 7 bases, and 6 bases stayed unmatched. The germline V gene encodes CDR1 MNHEY and CDR2 SVGAGI. The CDR3 length is 16 residues. CDR3: CASSYSSGRIGNEQFF. The CDR3 DNA follows: TGTGCCAGCAGTTACTCTAGCGGGAGGATCGGGAATGAGCAGTTCTTC.